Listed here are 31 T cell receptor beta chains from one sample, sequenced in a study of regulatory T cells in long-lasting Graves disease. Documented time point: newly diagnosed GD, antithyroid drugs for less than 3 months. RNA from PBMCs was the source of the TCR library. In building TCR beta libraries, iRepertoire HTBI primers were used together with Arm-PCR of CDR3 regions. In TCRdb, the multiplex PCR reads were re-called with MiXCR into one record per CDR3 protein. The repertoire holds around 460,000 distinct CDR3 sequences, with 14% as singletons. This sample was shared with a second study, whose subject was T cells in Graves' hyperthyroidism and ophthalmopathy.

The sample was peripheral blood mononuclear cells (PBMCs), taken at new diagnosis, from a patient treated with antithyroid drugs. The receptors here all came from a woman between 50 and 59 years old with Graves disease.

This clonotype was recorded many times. The CDR3 nucleotides are TGTGCCAGCAGTCGACAGGCCCTGAGCACTGAAGCTTTCTTT. Protein sequence: CASSRQALSTEAFF. The V call is TRBV27, the J call TRBJ1-1; D is possibly TRBD1 (6 bases). With 5 bases removed from V and 4 bases from J, the gap between germline ends came to 14 bases. Germline values: CDR1 MNHEY, CDR2 SMNVEV (reference sequence). There are 14 residues in the CDR3.

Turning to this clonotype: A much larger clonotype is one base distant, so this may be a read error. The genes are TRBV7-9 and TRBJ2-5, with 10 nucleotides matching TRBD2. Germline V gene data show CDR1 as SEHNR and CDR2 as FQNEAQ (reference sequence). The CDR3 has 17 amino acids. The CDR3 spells CASSLRGRTSGQETRYF. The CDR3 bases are TGTGCCAGCAGCTTGAGGGGCCGGACTAGCGGCCAAGAGACCCGGTACTTC.

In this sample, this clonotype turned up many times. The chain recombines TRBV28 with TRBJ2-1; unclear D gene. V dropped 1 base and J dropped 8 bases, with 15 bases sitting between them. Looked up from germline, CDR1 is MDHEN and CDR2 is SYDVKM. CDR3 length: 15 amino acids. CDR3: CASSLYFGEKDEQFF. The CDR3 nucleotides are TGTGCCAGCAGTTTATATTTTGGCGAGAAGGATGAGCAGTTCTTC.

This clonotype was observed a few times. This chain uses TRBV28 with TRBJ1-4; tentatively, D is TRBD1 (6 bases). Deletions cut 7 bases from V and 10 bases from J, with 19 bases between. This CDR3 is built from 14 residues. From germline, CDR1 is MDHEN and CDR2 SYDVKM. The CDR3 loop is CASMGRGARVKLFF. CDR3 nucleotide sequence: TGTGCCAGCATGGGGAGGGGGGCAAGGGTAAAACTGTTTTTT.

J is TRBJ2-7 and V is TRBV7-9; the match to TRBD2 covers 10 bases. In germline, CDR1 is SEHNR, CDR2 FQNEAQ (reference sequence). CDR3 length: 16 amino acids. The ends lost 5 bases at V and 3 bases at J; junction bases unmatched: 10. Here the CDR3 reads CASSPPVEREGYEQYF. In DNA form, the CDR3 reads TGTGCCAGCAGCCCCCCGGTGGAGCGGGAGGGCTACGAGCAGTACTTC.

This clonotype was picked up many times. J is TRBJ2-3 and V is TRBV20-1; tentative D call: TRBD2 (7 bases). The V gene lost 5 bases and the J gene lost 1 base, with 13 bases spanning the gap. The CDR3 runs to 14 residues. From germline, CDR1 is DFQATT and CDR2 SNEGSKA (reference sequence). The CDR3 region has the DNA TGCAGTGCTGACACAGGGAGGGGCACAGATACGCAGTATTTT. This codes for CSADTGRGTDTQYF.

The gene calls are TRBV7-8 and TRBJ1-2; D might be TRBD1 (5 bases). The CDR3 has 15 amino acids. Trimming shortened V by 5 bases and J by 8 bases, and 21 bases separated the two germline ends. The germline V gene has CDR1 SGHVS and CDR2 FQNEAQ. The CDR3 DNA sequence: TGTGCCAGCAGCCAGGACGGGACCTCGGTCGGGGGCTACACCTTC. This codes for CASSQDGTSVGGYTF.

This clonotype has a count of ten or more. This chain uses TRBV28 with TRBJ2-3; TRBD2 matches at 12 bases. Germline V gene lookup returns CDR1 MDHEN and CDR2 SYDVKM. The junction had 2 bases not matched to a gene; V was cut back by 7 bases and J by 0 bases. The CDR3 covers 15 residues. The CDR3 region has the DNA TGTGCCAGCAAGACTAGCGGGAGAAGCACAGATACGCAGTATTTT. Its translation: CASKTSGRSTDTQYF.

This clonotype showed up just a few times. CDR3 nucleotide sequence: TGTGCCAGTAGTATAAGGGCCTACACTGAAGCTTTCTTT. Its translation is CASSIRAYTEAFF. The chain employs TRBV19 and TRBJ1-1; D is undetermined. The germline gives CDR1 LNHDA, CDR2 SQIVND (reference sequence). Trimming took off 2 bases at V and 3 bases at J, with 7 bases between the two ends. This CDR3 is built from 13 residues.

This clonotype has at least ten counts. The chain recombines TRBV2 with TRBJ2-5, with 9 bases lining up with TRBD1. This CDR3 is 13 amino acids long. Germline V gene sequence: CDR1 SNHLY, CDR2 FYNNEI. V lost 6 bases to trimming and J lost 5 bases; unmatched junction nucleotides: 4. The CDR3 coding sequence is TGTGCCAGCAGAGCTGGACAGGGGGAGACCCAGTACTTC. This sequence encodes CASRAGQGETQYF.

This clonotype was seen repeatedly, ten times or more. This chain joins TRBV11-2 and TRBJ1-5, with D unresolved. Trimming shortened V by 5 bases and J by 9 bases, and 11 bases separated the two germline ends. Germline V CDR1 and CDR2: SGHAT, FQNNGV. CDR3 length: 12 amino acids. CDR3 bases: TGTGCCAGCAGCAACACCGCCGGGCCCCAGCATTTT. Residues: CASSNTAGPQHF.

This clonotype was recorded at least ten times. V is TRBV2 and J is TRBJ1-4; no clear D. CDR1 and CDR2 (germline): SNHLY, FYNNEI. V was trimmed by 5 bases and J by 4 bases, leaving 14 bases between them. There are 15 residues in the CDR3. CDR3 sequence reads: CASSWATRINEKLFF. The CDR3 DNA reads TGTGCCAGCAGTTGGGCTACAAGAATTAATGAAAAACTGTTTTTT.

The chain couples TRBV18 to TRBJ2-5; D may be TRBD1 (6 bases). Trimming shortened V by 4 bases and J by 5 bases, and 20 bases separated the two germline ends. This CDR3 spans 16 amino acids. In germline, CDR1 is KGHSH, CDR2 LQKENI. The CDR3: CASSRPRITGKETQYF. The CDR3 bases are TGTGCCAGCTCACGACCAAGAATTACAGGGAAGGAGACCCAGTACTTC.

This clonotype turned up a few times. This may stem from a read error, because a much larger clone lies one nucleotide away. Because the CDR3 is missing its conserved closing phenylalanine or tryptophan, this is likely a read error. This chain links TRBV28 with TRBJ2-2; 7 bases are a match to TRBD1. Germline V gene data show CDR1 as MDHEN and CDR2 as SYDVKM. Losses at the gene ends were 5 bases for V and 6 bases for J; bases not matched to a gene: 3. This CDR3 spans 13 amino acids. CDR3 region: CASSSGTAGELFS. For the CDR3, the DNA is TGTGCCAGCAGTAGTGGGACAGCCGGGGAGCTGTTTTCT.

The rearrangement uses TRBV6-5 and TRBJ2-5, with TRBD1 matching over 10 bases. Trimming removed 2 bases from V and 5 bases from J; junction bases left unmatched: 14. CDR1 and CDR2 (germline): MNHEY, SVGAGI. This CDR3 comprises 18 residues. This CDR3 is CASSYGQGVKREIETQYF. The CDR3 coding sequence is TGTGCCAGCAGTTACGGACAGGGGGTTAAGCGGGAGATTGAGACCCAGTACTTC.

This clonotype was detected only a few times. CDR3 sequence reads: CASTGLAGSADTQYF. As DNA, the CDR3 is TGTGCCAGTACGGGACTAGCGGGATCCGCAGATACGCAGTATTTT. This chain connects TRBV19 to TRBJ2-3, with 13 bases fitting TRBD2. The CDR3 runs to 15 residues. Germline CDR1 reads LNHDA; CDR2 reads SQIVND (reference sequence). V was clipped by 7 bases and J by 4 bases; unmatched bases: 5.

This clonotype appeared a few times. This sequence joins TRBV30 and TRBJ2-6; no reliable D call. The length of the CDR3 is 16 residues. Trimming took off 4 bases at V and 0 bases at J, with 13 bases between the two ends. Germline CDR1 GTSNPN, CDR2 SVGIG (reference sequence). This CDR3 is CAWNWTLRSGANVLTF. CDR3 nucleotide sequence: TGTGCCTGGAACTGGACCCTCCGCTCTGGGGCCAACGTCCTGACTTTC.

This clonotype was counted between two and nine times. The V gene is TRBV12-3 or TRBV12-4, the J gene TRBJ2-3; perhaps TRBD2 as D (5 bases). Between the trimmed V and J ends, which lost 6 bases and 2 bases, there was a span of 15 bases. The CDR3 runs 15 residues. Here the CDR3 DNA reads TGTGCCAGCAGCCCAATGGGAGCCGCCACAGATACGCAGTATTTT. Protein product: CASSPMGAATDTQYF.

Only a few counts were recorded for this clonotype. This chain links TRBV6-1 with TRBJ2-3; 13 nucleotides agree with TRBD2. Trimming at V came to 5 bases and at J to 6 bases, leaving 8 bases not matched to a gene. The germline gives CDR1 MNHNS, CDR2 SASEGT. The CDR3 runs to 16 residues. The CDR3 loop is CASSQSGLAGADTQYF. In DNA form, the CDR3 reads TGTGCCAGCAGTCAATCCGGACTAGCGGGAGCTGATACGCAGTATTTT.

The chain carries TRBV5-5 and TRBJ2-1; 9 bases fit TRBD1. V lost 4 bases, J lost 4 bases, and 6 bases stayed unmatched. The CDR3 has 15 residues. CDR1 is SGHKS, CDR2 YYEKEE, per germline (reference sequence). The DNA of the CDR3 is TGTGCCAGCAGCGTACGACAGGGGGGGTACAATGAGCAGTTCTTC. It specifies CASSVRQGGYNEQFF. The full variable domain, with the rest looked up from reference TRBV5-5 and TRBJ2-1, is DAGVTQSPTHLIKTRGQQVTLRCSPISGHKSVSWYQQVLGQGPQFIFQYYEKEERGRGNFPDRFSARQFPNYSSELNVNALLLGDSALYLCASSVRQGGYNEQFFGPGTRLTVL.

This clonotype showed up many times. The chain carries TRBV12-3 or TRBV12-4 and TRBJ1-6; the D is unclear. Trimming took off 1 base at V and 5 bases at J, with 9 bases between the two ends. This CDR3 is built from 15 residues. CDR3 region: CASSLGLTDNSPLHF. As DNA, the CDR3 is TGTGCCAGCAGTTTAGGTTTGACCGATAATTCACCCCTCCACTTT.

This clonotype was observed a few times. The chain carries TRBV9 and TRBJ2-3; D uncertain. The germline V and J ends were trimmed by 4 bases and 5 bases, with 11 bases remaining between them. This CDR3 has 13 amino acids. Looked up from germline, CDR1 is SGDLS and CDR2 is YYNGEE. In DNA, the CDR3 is TGTGCCAGCAGCTACCCTTCGGAAGATACGCAGTATTTT. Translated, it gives CASSYPSEDTQYF.

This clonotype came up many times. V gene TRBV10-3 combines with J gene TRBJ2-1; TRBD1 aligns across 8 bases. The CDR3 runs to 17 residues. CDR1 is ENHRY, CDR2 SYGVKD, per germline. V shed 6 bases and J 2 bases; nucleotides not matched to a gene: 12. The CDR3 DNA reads TGTGCCATCAGCCCAACGTCCTCGGACAGGGCCTACAATGAGCAGTTCTTC. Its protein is CAISPTSSDRAYNEQFF.

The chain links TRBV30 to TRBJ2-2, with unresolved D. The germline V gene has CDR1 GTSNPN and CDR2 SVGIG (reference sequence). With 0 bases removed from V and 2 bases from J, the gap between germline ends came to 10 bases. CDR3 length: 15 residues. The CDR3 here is CAWSVLTPNTGELFF. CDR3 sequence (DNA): TGTGCCTGGAGTGTCCTGACCCCAAACACCGGGGAGCTGTTTTTT.

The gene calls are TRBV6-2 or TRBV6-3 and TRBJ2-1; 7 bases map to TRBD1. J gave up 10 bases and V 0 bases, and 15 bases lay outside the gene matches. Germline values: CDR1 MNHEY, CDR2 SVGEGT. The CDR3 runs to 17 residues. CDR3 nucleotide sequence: TGTGCCAGCAGTTACTCGAAAGAGGGGGCAGTATATTGCGAGCAGTTCTTC. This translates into CASSYSKEGAVYCEQFF.

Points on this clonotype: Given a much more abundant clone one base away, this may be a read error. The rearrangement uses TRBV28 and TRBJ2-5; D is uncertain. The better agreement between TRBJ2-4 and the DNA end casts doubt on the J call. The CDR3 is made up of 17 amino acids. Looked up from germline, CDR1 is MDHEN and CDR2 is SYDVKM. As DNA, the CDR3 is TGTGCCAGCAGTTCCCTGGAATGGAGCGCGGCCAAAACCATTCAGTACTTC. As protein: CASSSLEWSAAKTIQYF.

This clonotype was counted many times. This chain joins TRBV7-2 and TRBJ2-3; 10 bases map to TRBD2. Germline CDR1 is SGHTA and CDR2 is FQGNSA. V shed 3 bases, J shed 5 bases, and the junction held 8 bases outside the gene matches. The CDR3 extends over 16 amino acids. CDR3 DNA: TGTGCCAGCAGCTTGAGGCTAGCGGGAGTTGTAGATACGCAGTATTTT. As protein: CASSLRLAGVVDTQYF.

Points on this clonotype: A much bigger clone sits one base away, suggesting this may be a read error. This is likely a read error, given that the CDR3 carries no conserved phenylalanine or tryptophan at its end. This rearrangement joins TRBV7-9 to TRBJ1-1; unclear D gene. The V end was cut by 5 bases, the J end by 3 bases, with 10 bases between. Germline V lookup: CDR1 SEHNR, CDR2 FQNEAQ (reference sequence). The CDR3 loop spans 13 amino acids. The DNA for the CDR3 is TGTGCCAGCAGCGTGGAGCCATACACTGAAGCTTTCTCT. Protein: CASSVEPYTEAFS.

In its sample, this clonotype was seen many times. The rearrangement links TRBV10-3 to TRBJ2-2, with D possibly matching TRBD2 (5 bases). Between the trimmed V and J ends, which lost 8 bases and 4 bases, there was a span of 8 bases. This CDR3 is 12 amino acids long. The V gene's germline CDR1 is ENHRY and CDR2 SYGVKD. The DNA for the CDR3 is TGTGCCATCGGAGGTGGCACCGGGGAGCTGTTTTTT. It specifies CAIGGGTGELFF.

The CDR3 region has the DNA TGTGCTAGTGGTTTGGGTCAGATCTCCTACAATGAGCAGTTCTTC. This sequence encodes CASGLGQISYNEQFF. V and J are TRBV12-5 and TRBJ2-1; D gene ambiguous. CDR3 length: 15 residues. Trimming left V 1 base short and J 0 bases short, with 7 bases between. Germline V lookup: CDR1 LGHNT, CDR2 FRNRAP.

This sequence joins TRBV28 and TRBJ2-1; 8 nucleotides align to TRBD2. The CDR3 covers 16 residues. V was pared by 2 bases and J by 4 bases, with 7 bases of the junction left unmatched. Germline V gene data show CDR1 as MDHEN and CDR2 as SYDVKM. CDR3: CASSLRLGGGYNEQFF. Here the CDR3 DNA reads TGTGCCAGCAGTTTACGTTTGGGCGGGGGGTACAATGAGCAGTTCTTC.